Described below is a single TCR beta chain sequence and its context. What antigen it recognizes has not been identified. The record has no base qualities; no much larger clone is one base away. The immunoSEQ Assay, a bias-controlled multiplex PCR, was used to amplify TCRbeta CDR3 regions from genomic DNA. Regarding the original processing steps: The number of nucleated cells in each sample was estimated by amplification of reference gene primers within the assay. To quantify the absolute abundance of each unique TCRbeta CDR3 rearrangement, sequence reads were collapsed and filtered. For each sample, productive Simpson clonality was calculated as the square root of Simpson's diversity index across productive rearrangements. TCRdb re-hosts the immuneACCESS table, in-frame sequences only. Its copies lack some clones; in the studies checked, an unresolved V gene accounts for under half of them, and the cause for the rest is not known. D and trimming come from the DNA, and the V and J calls and clone size come from that table. The sample table records 200,000 to 300,000 clones; approximately 90% of these occur just once. Roughly 3.9% of the sample belongs to the ten largest clones.

Each collaborating institution followed its own protocols to collect whole blood in K2EDTA tubes. For TCRbeta analysis, collaborator samples were shipped as frozen whole blood, as isolated PBMCs, or as DNA extracted from either sample type. The entry originates in a study of blood T cell repertoires in COVID-19 (dated by TCRdb to 2019 to 2021). For the study in its entirety: Samples covering the acute and convalescent phases of COVID-19 were provided by collaborators in the United States, Italy and Spain. The material from the prospective study consisted of cDNA or gDNA derived from T cells, B-cell-depleted T cells, or PBMCs. The dataset comprised deeply sampled blood TCRbeta repertoires from subjects exposed to, actively infected with, or recovered from COVID-19. A freely available public database, intended as a resource for researchers studying the immune response to SARS-CoV-2, is where the repertoires were released. Samples were obtained from the ongoing ImmuneRACE study (first 160 participants) and from over 1,000 subjects provided by 6 global collaborators. Nearly every sample came with metadata listing a de-identified subject ID, COVID-19 status, age in years and sex. Where HLA class I and class II types were available, the types were taken from metadata supplied by the sample provider, not from assay-based typing.

What the study reported, not specific to this receptor: The amount of clinical and demographic metadata varied by source and participant and was provided uncurated.

Via the germline V gene, CDR1 is MDHEN and CDR2 SYDVKM. From its cysteine to its phenylalanine, the CDR3 spans 16 amino acids. Here the CDR3 DNA is all that survives: 48 bases in frame from base 1. Between the V and J ends, shortened by 4 bases and 2 bases respectively, the junction contains 15 bases. The TCR sequence derives from a middle-aged woman with acute or convalescent COVID-19. The specimen sequenced was peripheral blood. The chain links TRBV28 with TRBJ1-5, with a weak D call of TRBD1 (6 bases match). At the DNA level, the sequence is TGTGCCAGCAGTTCTAACAGGGCGAGTGGCAATCAGCCCCAGCATTTT. Its protein product is CASSSNRASGNQPQHF.